The T cell receptor beta chain under discussion was sequenced for a study of neurological immune-mediated disorders. With 7 bases clipped from V and 4 bases from J, the junction kept 10 bases outside the gene matches. The CDR3 runs 15 residues. CDR1 and CDR2 (germline): SGHAT, FQDESV (reference sequence). Study-level findings and limits: Phylogenetic grouping assigned the repertoires of 18 of 34 multiple sclerosis patients to a single related-CDR3 cluster, which may represent a signature. The greatest TCR clonal expansion appeared in HTLV-1-associated myelopathy and the smallest, falling below healthy controls, in multiple sclerosis.

The cDNA came from 5'RACE with 10-nucleotide random UMIs. Every sequencing run produced over 180 million TCR-beta sequences, and the sequences from any one run covered 15-18 subjects. In TCRdb, the 5' RACE reads were re-called with MiXCR into one record per CDR3 protein. This repertoire shows about 80,000 distinct CDR3 sequences, 5.5% to 6.5% found once; its top ten account for approximately 7.9%. Time point denoted: longitudinal time-point 2. This clonotype was counted at least ten times. Its antigen is as yet unknown. Sequencing was done on a sample of PBMCs. The receptor was derived from a woman aged 55-69 years with multiple sclerosis. This chain uses TRBV11-1 with TRBJ2-1; 7 bases line up with TRBD1. The CDR3 loop reads CASKNVRDSYNEQFF. CDR3 bases: TGTGCCAGCAAAAACGTTCGGGACAGTTACAATGAGCAGTTCTTC.